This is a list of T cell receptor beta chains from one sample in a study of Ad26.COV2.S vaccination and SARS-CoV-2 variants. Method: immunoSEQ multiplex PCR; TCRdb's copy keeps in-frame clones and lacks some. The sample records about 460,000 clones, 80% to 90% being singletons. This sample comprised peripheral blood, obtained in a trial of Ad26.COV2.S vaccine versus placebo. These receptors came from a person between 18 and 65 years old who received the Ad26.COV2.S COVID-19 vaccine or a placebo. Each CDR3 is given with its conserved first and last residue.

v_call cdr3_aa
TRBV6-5 CASRTTGGTYEQYF
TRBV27 CASSLAGVPYEQYF
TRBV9 CASSVGGEGRDTQYF
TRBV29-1 CSVSSVQSVTEAFF
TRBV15 CATSLGLRDEQFF
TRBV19 CASSIFGTSFPNEQFF
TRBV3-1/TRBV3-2 CASSPTQGGETQYF
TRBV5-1 CASSSRSSYEQYF
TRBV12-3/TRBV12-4 CASSLRPAYEQYF
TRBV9 CASSPHGTSGTIPSYNEQFF
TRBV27 CASSFLNTGDPLRNYGYTF
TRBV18 CASSPGNSYEQYF
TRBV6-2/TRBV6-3 CASTPTPVGTYEQYF
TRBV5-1 CASSRGASADTQYF
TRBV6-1 CASSEAVGGRGNEQFF
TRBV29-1 CSVGGPEAFF
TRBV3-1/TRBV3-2 CASSQDGHQPQHF
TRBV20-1 CSASPGTGQTYEQYF
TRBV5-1 CASSPPGGRETQYF
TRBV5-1 CASSLAGTNTGELFF
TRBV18 CASSPPSVGTEAFF
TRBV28 CASSFDRLVDQPQHF
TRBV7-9 CASSSRGIRGVSSYNEQFF
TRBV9 CASSSTGGYTF
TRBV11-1 CASSLVRGFSYEQYF
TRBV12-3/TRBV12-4 CASRDRGRGGYTF
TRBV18 CASSPDRYNEQFF
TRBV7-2 CASSLAGYSYEQYF
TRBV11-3 CASSARGTPNTEAFF
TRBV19 CAIDGGAGEQFF
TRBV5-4 CASSSGLAETGELFF
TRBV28 CASSLFVDTEAFF
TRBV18 CASSPRTGGSNQPQHF
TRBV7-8 CASSPENTAPNNEQFF
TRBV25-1 CASSERGWDTEAFF
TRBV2 CASIPQGLVNEQFF
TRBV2 CASSGRDTGELFF
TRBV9 CASSVEGSEAFF
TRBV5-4 CASSLDQGMGNEQFF
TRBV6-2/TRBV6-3 CASSSRPDFYGYTF
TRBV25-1 CASSVNTEAFF
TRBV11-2 CASSLAGGPGNTIYF
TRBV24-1 CATSDTGGRGEQFF
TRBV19 CASSTGLVYGRSYEQYF
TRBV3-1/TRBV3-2 CASSQDGAGWADTQYF